The source of this TCR beta chain is a study of spatial heterogeneity in lung cancer. At the level of the study: Each distinct TCR and UMI combination averaged more than ten appearances in raw reads.

Time point meaning: sample taken at primary tumor resection. The donors were 70 or so patients with non-small cell lung cancer that was early-stage and untreated. TCRs were sequenced from unsorted whole RNA of tumor, nontumor lung or PBMC. Every molecule of TCR cDNA had its own unique molecular identifier. TCRdb reprocessed the 5' RACE reads with MiXCR, giving one entry per CDR3 protein. The profile shows over 50,000 distinct CDR3 sequences, approximately 6% of them singletons. The CDR3 contains 17 residues. V shed 2 bases, J shed 5 bases, and the junction held 13 bases outside the gene matches. Germline CDR1 reads ENHRY; CDR2 reads SYGVKD. This clonotype has a count of ten or more.

The sequence was collected from a female donor with early-stage non-small cell lung cancer. The chain combines TRBV10-3 with TRBJ1-1; TRBD1 matches at 8 bases. Material: PBMCs, obtained at surgery. The CDR3 DNA follows: TGTGCCATCAGTGAGCCAAAGACAGGGGCAAGGGGTACTGAAGCTTTCTTT. It translates to CAISEPKTGARGTEAFF.